Listed below are T cell receptor beta chains from one sample, sequenced in a study of cytomegalovirus exposure and HLA in healthy donors. Repertoires were generated with immunoSEQ multiplex PCR, while TCRdb's copy carries only in-frame clones and drops some. Among around 150,000 clones listed, 76% were seen once. What was sequenced was PBMCs. These receptors came from a man aged 35 to 55 in good health and CMV-seronegative. Both conserved end residues are part of each CDR3.

V,CDR3
TRBV9,CASSVQDRDYEQYF
TRBV2,CASTLSSYEQYF
TRBV7-9,CASSLENYGYTF
TRBV6-6,CASSRQGMGAKNIQYF
TRBV7-2,CASSLYSGSRGNEQFF
TRBV27,CASSLGQGAYEQYF
TRBV6-5,CASRNRGRAYEQYF
TRBV5-1,CASSLSLEGAATEAFF
TRBV4-1,CASSPLSTGGSTEAFF
TRBV29-1,CSVEDRGGSYEQYF
TRBV30,CARRRRTGDATIYF
TRBV27,CASSLKAGGNYGYTF
TRBV11-3,CASSLGMMNTEAFF
TRBV25-1,CASSGRQGSEQYF
TRBV7-9,CASSLAAVNEQFF
TRBV12-5,CASGSAGSYNEQFF
TRBV7-2,CASSHNSGGETQYF
TRBV9,CASRGQGYTGELFF
TRBV2,CASSGSRTGSSEKLFF
TRBV5-1,CASSLASAGTNYGYTF
TRBV11-2,CASSLIQSSYEQYF
TRBV25-1,CASSSSVGADLAKNIQYF
TRBV30,CAWKGQVSSYEQYF
TRBV4-3,CASSQDRGVMNTEAFF
TRBV19,CASVPVQGSQSSYNEQFF
TRBV5-1,CASSPAGQASPTEAFF
TRBV7-9,CASRGGNEKLFF
TRBV11-2,CASIRQGVNTEAFF
TRBV5-1,CASSSPRENGYTF
TRBV6-5,CASSYLDRAPEAFF
TRBV6-4,CASSEAGGPTDTQYF
TRBV11-3,CASSLVGGAPDTQYF
TRBV9,CASSVWAGTYNEQFF
TRBV30,CAWSRLASSTDTQYF
TRBV6-5,CASSSRAYNEQFF
TRBV7-9,CASSLETGQGGPGSYEQYF
TRBV19,CASSRPRNTEAFF
TRBV30,CAWRSRGGEAFF
TRBV29-1,CSVERKGTDTQYF
TRBV7-8,CASSLVSGRAYDNEQFF
TRBV5-1,CASSPGQEWTYGYTF
TRBV5-1,CASSLWTGDRETQYF
TRBV5-1,CASSWGLSYEQYF
TRBV4-1,CASSQDGYNEQFF
TRBV6-5,CASSLGGAYQYF